These 26 T cell receptor beta chains were all obtained from the same sample, sequenced in a study of T cell responses to AZD1222 COVID-19 vaccine. TCRdb keeps only in-frame clones here, not all; method: immunoSEQ multiplex PCR. In the table there are around 94,000 clones, approximately 88% of which are singletons. The source was peripheral blood, collected on day 0 of AZD1222 vaccination. The receptors shown here come from an adult in good health.

This chain uses TRBV7-2 with TRBJ1-2; tentative D call: TRBD1 (5 bases). CDR3 length: 13 amino acids. Looked up from germline, CDR1 is SGHTA and CDR2 is FQGNSA. Trimming left V 3 bases short and J 6 bases short, with 11 bases between. Here the CDR3 DNA reads TGTGCCAGCAGCTTGAGGGGATTCGATGGCTACACCTTC. It codes for CASSLRGFDGYTF.

This clone was seen only a few times. The chain uses TRBV30 and TRBJ2-6; D not certain. Trimming cost V 3 bases and J 4 bases, with 4 bases left between them. Germline CDR1 reads GTSNPN; CDR2 reads SVGIG (reference sequence). The CDR3 totals 12 residues. CDR3 residues: CAWSSGANVLTF. In DNA, the CDR3 is TGTGCCTGGAGCTCCGGGGCCAACGTCCTGACTTTC.

This chain connects TRBV18 to TRBJ1-2, with D uncertain. Germline V lookup: CDR1 KGHSH, CDR2 LQKENI. The CDR3 has 15 residues. Trimming took off 0 bases at V and 2 bases at J, with 10 bases between the two ends. Here the CDR3 DNA reads TGTGCCAGCTCACCACCGACGTCGGAAAACTATGGCTACACCTTC. It translates to CASSPPTSENYGYTF.

Here the CDR3 reads CSVEDRGRSSGANVLTF. The CDR3 DNA sequence: TGCAGCGTTGAAGATAGGGGTCGCAGCTCTGGGGCCAACGTCCTGACTTTC. The chain carries TRBV29-1 and TRBJ2-6, with a tentative D call TRBD1 (5 bases). V shed 0 bases and J shed 0 bases, with 12 bases lying between them. The CDR3 is made up of 17 amino acids. Germline CDR1 reads SQVTM; CDR2 reads ANQGSEA.

The genes are TRBV7-9 and TRBJ2-1, with D unresolved. Germline V gives CDR1 SEHNR, CDR2 FQNEAQ (reference sequence). The CDR3 extends over 15 amino acids. V was clipped by 2 bases and J by 0 bases, with 8 bases between them. CDR3 loop: CASSLFGSSYNEQFF. The DNA of the CDR3 is TGTGCCAGCAGCTTATTCGGTAGCTCCTACAATGAGCAGTTCTTC.

This clone has just a few counts. This chain links TRBV9 with TRBJ1-4; maybe TRBD1 (5 bases). With 0 bases removed from V and 4 bases from J, the gap between germline ends came to 7 bases. The CDR3 is 14 amino acids. Germline V gene data show CDR1 as SGDLS and CDR2 as YYNGEE. This CDR3 reads CASSVERGNEKLFF. The CDR3 bases are TGTGCCAGCAGCGTAGAAAGGGGTAATGAAAAACTGTTTTTT.

The CDR3 DNA reads as TGTGCCAGCAGTCTACGGGGAACCGGGGAGCTGTTTTTT. Its translation is CASSLRGTGELFF. This chain uses TRBV12-3 or TRBV12-4 with TRBJ2-2; maybe TRBD2 (5 bases). The germline V and J ends were trimmed by 5 bases and 5 bases, with 9 bases remaining between them. This CDR3 is 13 amino acids long.

V and J are TRBV14 and TRBJ1-2; a weak D match, TRBD1 (6 bases). Trimming shortened V by 3 bases and J by 4 bases, and 12 bases separated the two germline ends. The CDR3 is made up of 14 amino acids. Germline CDR1 is SGHDN and CDR2 is FVKESK. CDR3 in amino acids: CASSHIQGPYGYTF. In DNA form, the CDR3 reads TGTGCCAGCAGCCACATTCAGGGGCCCTATGGCTACACCTTC. The full variable domain, in which reference TRBV14 and TRBJ1-2 provide the parts outside the CDR3, is EAGVTQFPSHSVIEKGQTVTLRCDPISGHDNLYWYRRVMGKEIKFLLHFVKESKQDESGMPNNRFLAERTGGTYSTLKVQPAELEDSGVYFCASSHIQGPYGYTFGSGTRLTVV.

This chain uses TRBV20-1 with TRBJ2-1, with 8 bases matching TRBD2. Germline lookup yields CDR1 DFQATT and CDR2 SNEGSKA (reference sequence). The CDR3 is 14 residues long. V was pared by 3 bases and J by 8 bases, with 9 bases of the junction left unmatched. The CDR3 sequence: CSASKGLGGYEQFF. The CDR3 DNA reads TGCAGTGCTAGTAAGGGACTAGGGGGATATGAGCAGTTCTTC.

This chain joins TRBV25-1 and TRBJ1-2; D gene ambiguous. Germline CDR1 is MGHDK and CDR2 is SYGVNS. The CDR3 sequence is 13 residues long. V lost 4 bases and J 2 bases, leaving 8 bases between the germline ends. The CDR3 DNA reads TGTGCCAGCAGTGTACTCGGAAACTATGGCTACACCTTC. Protein product: CASSVLGNYGYTF.

V usage is TRBV5-6 and J usage is TRBJ1-1, with D possibly TRBD1 on 5 matching bases. V was pared by 2 bases and J by 11 bases, with 16 bases between. Germline CDR1 is SGHDT and CDR2 is YYEEEE. The CDR3 is 13 residues long. The CDR3 DNA reads as TGTGCCAGCAGCTTTGGGGGTAGCAGGGAGGCTTTCTTT. This encodes CASSFGGSREAFF. Together with reference TRBV5-6 and TRBJ1-1, the CDR3 gives the full variable domain: DAGVTQSPTHLIKTRGQQVTLRCSPKSGHDTVSWYQQALGQGPQFIFQYYEEEERQRGNFPDRFSGHQFPNYSSELNVNALLLGDSALYLCASSFGGSREAFFGQGTRLTVV.

The CDR3 DNA is TGTGCCACCGACGCGGACGTCACCGGGGAGCTGTTTTTT. The encoded protein is CATDADVTGELFF. The V gene is TRBV10-3, the J gene TRBJ2-2; D remains unclear. V lost 10 bases, J lost 4 bases, and 13 bases lay in between. Germline V CDR1 and CDR2: ENHRY, SYGVKD. This CDR3 is built from 13 residues.

The J gene is TRBJ2-2, the V gene TRBV25-1; a possible D gene is TRBD2 (5 bases). CDR3 length equals 14 residues. CDR1 is MGHDK and CDR2 is SYGVNS in the germline V gene. The V end was cut by 7 bases, the J end by 7 bases, with 16 bases between. CDR3 in amino acids: CASTPSGSHGELFF. The CDR3 coding sequence is TGTGCCAGCACTCCCTCGGGGAGTCACGGGGAGCTGTTTTTT.

The chain is built from TRBV24-1 and TRBJ1-4; 11 bases agree with TRBD1. The V gene end was trimmed by 4 bases and the J gene end by 8 bases; junction bases not matched to a gene: 5. Germline values: CDR1 KGHDR, CDR2 SFDVKD. The CDR3 is 15 residues long. The CDR3 loop is CATSDPGQGEEKLFF. CDR3 in DNA: TGTGCCACCAGTGACCCGGGACAGGGGGAAGAAAAACTGTTTTTT.

The CDR3 loop reads CASRRLAGGPDTQYF. The CDR3 nucleotides are TGTGCCAGCAGGAGACTAGCGGGTGGTCCAGATACGCAGTATTTT. The chain couples TRBV2 to TRBJ2-3, with 10 bases aligning to TRBD2. The CDR3 totals 15 residues. CDR1 is SNHLY and CDR2 is FYNNEI in the germline V gene. V lost 6 bases and J lost 4; bases outside the gene matches: 7.

The chain has TRBV14 and TRBJ1-4; a weak D match, TRBD1 (5 bases). The CDR3 spans 13 residues. CDR1 and CDR2 from the germline V gene are SGHDN and FVKESK. V was pared by 4 bases and J by 7 bases, with 10 bases between. The CDR3, as DNA: TGTGCCAGCAGCCGGTTTAGGGGTGAAAAACTGTTTTTT. It translates to CASSRFRGEKLFF.

The chain recombines TRBV7-8 with TRBJ2-3, with TRBD2 matching over 9 bases. Germline V gives CDR1 SGHVS, CDR2 FQNEAQ. Trimming cost V 1 base and J 7 bases; bases outside gene matches: 9. The CDR3 loop spans 16 amino acids. The CDR3 reads CASSLGRGRVLNTQYF. The DNA for the CDR3 is TGTGCCAGCAGCTTAGGCCGCGGGAGGGTTCTTAATACGCAGTATTTT.

The chain recombines TRBV6-5 with TRBJ1-2, with D tentatively TRBD1 (5 bases). Germline assignment: CDR1 MNHEY and CDR2 SVGAGI. The CDR3 has 14 residues. V lost 6 bases to trimming and J lost 6 bases, with 17 bases between them. In nucleotides, the CDR3 is TGTGCCAGCAGCGACAGCAGACAGACTGATGGCTACACCTTC. This encodes CASSDSRQTDGYTF.

V and J are TRBV27 and TRBJ2-3; D ambiguous. CDR1 is MNHEY and CDR2 is SMNVEV in the germline V gene (reference sequence). This CDR3 has 13 residues. V was clipped by 3 bases and J by 0 bases, with 4 bases between them. CDR3 residues: CASSFLSTDTQYF. As DNA, the CDR3 is TGTGCCAGCAGTTTTCTTAGCACAGATACGCAGTATTTT.

The chain carries TRBV11-3 and TRBJ2-4; either TRBD1 or TRBD2 may supply D (6 bases each). This CDR3 has 16 residues. V was cut by 2 bases and J by 2 bases, with 13 bases left in between. The germline V gene encodes CDR1 SGHNT and CDR2 YENEEA. CDR3 nucleotides: TGTGCCAGCAGCTTACCGTCGGGGGCCACCAAAAACATTCAGTACTTC. Its protein product is CASSLPSGATKNIQYF. Using reference TRBV11-3 and TRBJ2-4 for the parts outside the CDR3, the full variable domain is EAGVVQSPRYKIIEKKQPVAFWCNPISGHNTLYWYLQNLGQGPELLIRYENEEAVDDSQLPKDRFSAERLKGVDSTLKIQPAELGDSAVYLCASSLPSGATKNIQYFGAGTRLSVL.

This chain connects TRBV11-3 to TRBJ2-3; TRBD2 is a possible D gene (6 bases). The V gene lost 3 bases and the J gene lost 5 bases, with 12 bases spanning the gap. Germline V gives CDR1 SGHNT, CDR2 YENEEA. This CDR3 is 14 amino acids long. The CDR3 region is CASSFSGGRDTQYF. CDR3 coding DNA: TGTGCCAGCAGCTTTAGCGGAGGACGAGATACGCAGTATTTT.

This clone came up a few times. CDR3 DNA sequence: TGTGCCAGCAGCCAAGATGGGGGGGGCCCCTACGAGCAGTACGTC. Translating it yields CASSQDGGGPYEQYV. This rearrangement joins TRBV3-1 (or the pseudogene TRBV3-2) to TRBJ2-7, with D perhaps TRBD2 (7 bases). The germline V gene encodes CDR1 LGHDT and CDR2 YNNKEL (reference sequence). The CDR3 has 15 amino acids. Trimming cost V 0 bases and J 2 bases, with 11 bases left between them.

This clone appeared many times. Written as DNA, the CDR3 is TGTGCCAGCAGTCCAGTCGTCCTCACCGGGGAGCTGTTTTTT. It encodes CASSPVVLTGELFF. The gene calls are TRBV2 and TRBJ2-2; the D is unclear. The length of the CDR3 is 14 residues. The V gene lost 5 bases and the J gene lost 4 bases, with 11 bases spanning the gap. Germline values: CDR1 SNHLY, CDR2 FYNNEI. Variable domain in full (rest from reference TRBV2 and TRBJ2-2): EPEVTQTPSHQVTQMGQEVILRCVPISNHLYFYWYRQILGQKVEFLVSFYNNEISEKSEIFDDQFSVERPDGSNFTLKIRSTKLEDSAMYFCASSPVVLTGELFFGEGSRLTVL.

This clone turned up a few times. The V call is TRBV5-1, the J call TRBJ1-2; D possibly corresponds to TRBD1 (5 bases). V shed 4 bases and J shed 3 bases, with 13 bases lying between them. Germline CDR1 SGHRS, CDR2 YFSETQ. The CDR3 loop spans 14 amino acids. The CDR3 nucleotides are TGCGCCAGCAGCGAAGGGGTAGTTGACTATGGCTACACCTTC. Its protein product is CASSEGVVDYGYTF.

The rearrangement links TRBV6-1 to TRBJ2-1; D may correspond to TRBD1 or TRBD2 (6 bases each). Germline CDR1 reads MNHNS; CDR2 reads SASEGT. The CDR3 length is 12 residues. V lost 6 bases and J 7 bases, leaving 10 bases between the germline ends. This chain's CDR3 is CASSQGGNEQFF. In DNA form, the CDR3 reads TGTGCCAGCAGCCAAGGGGGGAATGAGCAGTTCTTC.

This clone showed up just once. As DNA, the CDR3 is TGTGCCAGCAGCCAGCAGGGTACTGAAGCTTTCTTT. Amino acids: CASSQQGTEAFF. The chain links TRBV11-2 to TRBJ1-1; D is possibly TRBD1 (5 bases). The V gene's germline CDR1 is SGHAT and CDR2 FQNNGV. This CDR3 is 12 amino acids long. The ends were cut back, 5 bases at V and 5 bases at J, with 9 bases in the middle.